One and the same sample provided the 9 T cell receptor beta chains below, sequenced in a study of T-cell reconstitution after alpha-beta-depleted transplantation in children. A library of TCRbeta sequences, prepared with unique molecular identifiers, was generated. TCRdb re-called the PCR reads through MiXCR, storing one row per CDR3 protein. The table lists roughly 790,000 distinct CDR3 sequences, 16% of them singletons. The input for sequencing was PBMCs, mostly from graft donor cells, taken 360 days after TCRalphabeta/CD19-depleted stem cell transplant. The receptor set was obtained from a male patient younger than 18 who had a stem cell transplant for acute lymphoblastic leukemia, so the T cells may come from the graft donor.

The chain employs TRBV5-1 and TRBJ1-2; the D gene is possibly TRBD1 (6 bases). CDR3 length equals 14 residues. Trimming took off 0 bases at V and 1 base at J, with 7 bases between the two ends. CDR1 is SGHRS, CDR2 YFSETQ, per germline. The DNA of the CDR3 is TGCGCCAGCAGCTTGGAGGGGGTTAACTATGGCTACACCTTC. Protein product: CASSLEGVNYGYTF.

The V and J genes are TRBV27 and TRBJ1-6; D not certain. V lost 0 bases and J 9 bases, leaving 18 bases between the germline ends. CDR1 is MNHEY and CDR2 is SMNVEV in the germline V gene (reference sequence). The CDR3 is made up of 17 amino acids. CDR3 bases: TGTGCCAGCAGTTTATCTGGCAGGTTAGGGTTGGCTTCACCCCTCCACTTT. Translating it yields CASSLSGRLGLASPLHF.

J is TRBJ2-1 and V is TRBV5-6; a weak D match, TRBD1 (5 bases). This CDR3 spans 14 amino acids. The germline V gene has CDR1 SGHDT and CDR2 YYEEEE. V gave up 4 bases and J gave up 7 bases, with 15 bases separating them. The CDR3 nucleotides read TGTGCCAGCAGCCCAATGGTGGGGCGGAATGAGCAGTTCTTC. This translates into CASSPMVGRNEQFF.

In this sample, this clonotype turned up a few times. V is TRBV10-3 and J is TRBJ2-1; D is perhaps TRBD1 (6 bases). Germline V CDR1 and CDR2: ENHRY, SYGVKD. This CDR3 has 16 residues. Trimming cost V 6 bases and J 12 bases, with 27 bases left between them. The CDR3 protein is CAIRETGMDHTRGQFF. CDR3 in DNA: TGTGCCATCAGGGAAACAGGGATGGATCATACTAGGGGGCAGTTCTTC.

J is TRBJ2-7 and V is TRBV5-1, with a tentative D call TRBD2 (6 bases). CDR3 length: 13 residues. Trimming pared 3 bases from V and 6 bases from J, leaving 13 bases between. The germline gives CDR1 SGHRS, CDR2 YFSETQ. Here the CDR3 DNA reads TGCGCCAGCAGCTCCAGGGTGGGGGGCGAGCAGTACTTC. This translates into CASSSRVGGEQYF.

The CDR3 sequence is CASSVGGLNTDTQYF. In DNA form, the CDR3 reads TGTGCCAGCAGCGTAGGAGGACTTAACACAGATACGCAGTATTTT. This rearrangement joins TRBV9 to TRBJ2-3; possible D gene TRBD2, 5 bases. The V gene's germline CDR1 is SGDLS and CDR2 YYNGEE. The CDR3 consists of 15 residues. Trimming removed 0 bases at V and 2 bases at J, with 10 bases between.

The rearrangement links TRBV5-5 to TRBJ2-5, with D unclear. CDR1 and CDR2 (germline): SGHKS, YYEKEE (reference sequence). The CDR3 contains 10 residues. V was shortened by 0 bases and J by 10 bases, with 4 bases between the two germline ends. The CDR3 region is CASSLVVQYF. The CDR3, as DNA: TGTGCCAGCAGCTTGGTCGTCCAGTACTTC.

This clonotype has more than one count but fewer than ten. A junction end diverges from the germline sequence, so it may reflect a read error. The gene calls are TRBV7-6 and TRBJ2-1, with D possibly being TRBD1 (5 bases). The CDR3 has 15 amino acids. CDR1 SGHVS and CDR2 FNYEAQ come from the germline V gene. The chain's CDR3 is CATTKGLESFNEQFF. The CDR3, as DNA: TGTGCCACAACAAAGGGGCTGGAATCCTTCAATGAGCAGTTCTTC.

The chain combines TRBV10-2 with TRBJ2-3, with a tentative D call TRBD2 (5 bases). V was clipped by 6 bases and J by 0 bases, with 16 bases between them. This CDR3 is built from 16 residues. Per germline, CDR1 WSHSY and CDR2 SAAADI. In DNA form, the CDR3 reads TGCGCCAGCAGCACACCGGCGGGCCTTAGCACAGATACGCAGTATTTT. Protein product: CASSTPAGLSTDTQYF.